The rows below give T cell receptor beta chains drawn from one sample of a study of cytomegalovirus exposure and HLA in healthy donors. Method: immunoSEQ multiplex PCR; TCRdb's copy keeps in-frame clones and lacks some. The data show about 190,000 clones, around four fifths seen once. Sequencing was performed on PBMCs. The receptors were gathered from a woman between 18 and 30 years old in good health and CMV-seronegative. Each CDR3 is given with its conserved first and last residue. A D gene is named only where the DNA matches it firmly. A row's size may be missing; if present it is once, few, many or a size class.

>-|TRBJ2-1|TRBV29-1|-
TGCAGCGTTGAGTGGCTTTACAATGAGCAGTTCTTC
CSVEWLYNEQFF
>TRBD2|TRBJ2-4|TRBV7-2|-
TGTGCCAGCAGCTTAGTTGACTTAGCGGGAGGCGTCGGCAACATTCAGTACTTC
CASSLVDLAGGVGNIQYF
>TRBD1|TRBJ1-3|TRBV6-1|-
TGTGCCAGCAGTGTTGACAGGGTGAACTCTGGAAACACCATATATTTT
CASSVDRVNSGNTIYF
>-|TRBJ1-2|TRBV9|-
TGTGCCAGCAGCGGGCAGGAAGCTTATGGCTACACCTTC
CASSGQEAYGYTF
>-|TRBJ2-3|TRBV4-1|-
TGCGCCAGCAAAGGGGCAGATACGCAGTATTTT
CASKGADTQYF
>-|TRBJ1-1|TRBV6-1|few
TGTGCCAGCAGTGAAGCATCGACAGGCCCGAACACTGAAGCTTTCTTT
CASSEASTGPNTEAFF
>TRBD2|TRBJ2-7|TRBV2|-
TGTGCCAGCGGGACTAGGATCTACGAGCAGTACTTC
CASGTRIYEQYF
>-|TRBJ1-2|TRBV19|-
TGTGCCAGTAGGCTGAGATTTGGCTACACCTTC
CASRLRFGYTF
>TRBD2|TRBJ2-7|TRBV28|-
TGTGCCAGCAGTTTACTCCTGACTAGCGGGAGCCCAAGATCCTACGAGCAGTACTTC
CASSLLLTSGSPRSYEQYF
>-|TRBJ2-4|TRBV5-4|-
TGTGCCAGCAGCCGGGAACAGGGCAAAGCCAAAAACATTCAGTACTTC
CASSREQGKAKNIQYF
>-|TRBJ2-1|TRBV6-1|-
TGTGCCAGCCAGTCGCAGAGGTCGGATGAGCAGTTCTTC
CASQSQRSDEQFF
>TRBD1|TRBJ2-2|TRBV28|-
TGTGCCAGCAGTCCAACGGGACAGGGGAACACCGGGGAGCTGTTTTTT
CASSPTGQGNTGELFF
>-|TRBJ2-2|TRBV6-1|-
TGTGCCAGCAGTCAGACACACCTGAACACCGGGGAGCTGTTTTTT
CASSQTHLNTGELFF
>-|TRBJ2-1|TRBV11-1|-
TGTGCCAGCAGCTTTTGGGAGGGGGGTTCCAATGAGCAGTTCTTC
CASSFWEGGSNEQFF
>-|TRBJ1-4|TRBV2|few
TGTGCCAGCAGTGCAGGAGGGGCGCGAATTGAAAAACTGTTTTTT
CASSAGGARIEKLFF
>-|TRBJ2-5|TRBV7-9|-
TGTGCCAGCAGCTTAGGGTCAGTCCAAGAGACCCAGTACTTC
CASSLGSVQETQYF
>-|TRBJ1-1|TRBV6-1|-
TGTGCCAGTTTTCGGGCTGAAGCTTTCTTT
CASFRAEAFF
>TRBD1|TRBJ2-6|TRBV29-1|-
TGCAGCGTTGAACATTGGGACAGGATCTCTGGGGCCAACGTCCTGACTTTC
CSVEHWDRISGANVLTF
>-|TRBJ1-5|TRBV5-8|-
TGTGCCAGCAGCTTCAGGGGAACAGGGTTTAGCAATCAGCCCCAGCATTTT
CASSFRGTGFSNQPQHF
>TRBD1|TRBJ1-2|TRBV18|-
TGTGCCAGCTCACCGACAGGGGGTGACGACTATGGCTACACCTTC
CASSPTGGDDYGYTF
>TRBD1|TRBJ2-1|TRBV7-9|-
TGTGCCAGCAGCTTAGGGTTAGGGGGCGGTGAGCAGTTCTTC
CASSLGLGGGEQFF
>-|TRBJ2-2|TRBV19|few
TGTGCCACCGGAAGGACAGATCTCACCGGGGAGCTGTTTTTT
CATGRTDLTGELFF
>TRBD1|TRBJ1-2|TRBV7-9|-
TGTGCCAGCAGCTTCGGGACAGCTCCGGCTGGCTACACCTTC
CASSFGTAPAGYTF
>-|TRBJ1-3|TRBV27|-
TGTGCCAGCAGTTTGGGGGGGGACTCTGGAAACACCATATATTTT
CASSLGGDSGNTIYF
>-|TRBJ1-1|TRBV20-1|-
TGCAGTGCTCGCGCGAACACTGAAGCTTTCTTT
CSARANTEAFF
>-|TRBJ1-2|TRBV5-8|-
TGTGCCAGCAGCTTGGTTGGGGCAGGGGCCGGCTACACCTTC
CASSLVGAGAGYTF
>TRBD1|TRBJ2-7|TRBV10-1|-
TGCGCCAGCAGTGAGTGGGGACAGAACTACGAGCAGTACTTC
CASSEWGQNYEQYF
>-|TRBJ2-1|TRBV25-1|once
TGTGCCAGCAGTGAAGTCACAGCCTTGAATGAGCAGTTCTTC
CASSEVTALNEQFF
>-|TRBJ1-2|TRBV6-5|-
TGTGCCAGCAGTGCGGTTGGACAGCTAATCTATGGCTACACCTTC
CASSAVGQLIYGYTF
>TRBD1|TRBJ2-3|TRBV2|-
TGTGCCAGCAGTCCAGGGGGCCTAAGCACAGATACGCAGTATTTT
CASSPGGLSTDTQYF
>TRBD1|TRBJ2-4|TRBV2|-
TGTGCCAGCAGTGCTTTTAAGGGACAGCAAAACATTCAGTACTTC
CASSAFKGQQNIQYF
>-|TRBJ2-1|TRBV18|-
TGTGCCAGCTCACCAATGGGGGCGTCTGGCTACAATGAGCAGTTCTTC
CASSPMGASGYNEQFF
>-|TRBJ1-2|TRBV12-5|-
TGTGCTAGTGGCCCCCCAGGACACCATGGCTACACCTTC
CASGPPGHHGYTF
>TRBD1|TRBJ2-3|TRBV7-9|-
TGTGCCAGCAGCTCAGCCCGGGACAGTAACACAGATACGCAGTATTTT
CASSSARDSNTDTQYF
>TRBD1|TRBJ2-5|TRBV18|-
TGTGCCAGCTCACCTTCTGGGACAGGGCCCCAAGAGACCCAGTACTTC
CASSPSGTGPQETQYF
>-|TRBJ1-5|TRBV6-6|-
TGTGCCAGCAGTTACCAGGACAATCAGCCCCAGCATTTT
CASSYQDNQPQHF
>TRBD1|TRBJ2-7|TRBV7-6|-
TGTGCCAGCAGCTTAGCGGGGACAGGGTATAGTTACGAGCAGTACTTC
CASSLAGTGYSYEQYF
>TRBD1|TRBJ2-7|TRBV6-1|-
TGTGCCAGCAGTGAAGGGGACAGGGCGTCCTACGAGCAGTACTTC
CASSEGDRASYEQYF
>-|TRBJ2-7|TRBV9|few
TGTGCCAGCAGCGTCCTCGGGACATCGAACGTCCACGAGCAGTACTTC
CASSVLGTSNVHEQYF